The subject of this entry is one T cell receptor (beta chain). Deletions cut 1 base from V and 0 bases from J, with 4 bases between. CDR1 and CDR2 from the germline V gene are LGHNA and YNFKEQ. This CDR3 is 14 amino acids long. Authors' methods: Counts of nucleated cells, estimated from reference gene primer amplification, were obtained. The data were produced by immunoSEQ multiplex PCR, yet TCRdb's version contains in-frame clones alone and is incomplete. For V, J and clone size, that table is used; D and trimming come from the DNA. The profile shows around 64,000 clones, approximately 84% of them singletons. The data were taken from a study of blood T cell repertoires in COVID-19. Study-level information: Collection of acute and convalescent COVID-19 samples took place in the United States, Italy and Spain. Sources were T cells, B-cell-depleted T cells, or PBMCs; the material itself was cDNA or gDNA.

Sequencing was performed on peripheral blood. This TCR was sampled from a middle-aged man with active COVID-19. The chain is built from TRBV4-2 and TRBJ2-1, with D unclear. The CDR3 is CASSQASSYNEQFF. The CDR3 DNA reads TGTGCCAGCAGCCAAGCATCCTCCTACAATGAGCAGTTCTTC.